Sequencing of this TCR beta chain was carried out in a study of blood T cell repertoires in COVID-19. As for the study in general: From the United States, Italy and Spain came samples of acute and convalescent COVID-19.

Clones were sequenced by immunoSEQ multiplex PCR, and TCRdb holds only the in-frame ones, with some missing. The repertoire includes some 66,000 clones, roughly three quarters of them detected once, and around 50% sits in the top ten. This clone was recorded once. CDR3 length equals 14 residues. Germline V CDR1 and CDR2: LGHNA, YSLEER. With 4 bases clipped from V and 1 base from J, the junction kept 3 bases outside the gene matches. The source is a woman aged 80 or older with acute or convalescent COVID-19. This rearrangement joins TRBV4-3 to TRBJ2-7, with 8 positions matching TRBD1. Source material: peripheral blood. The CDR3 region is CASSPWTGSYEQYF. The CDR3, as DNA: TGCGCCAGCAGCCCCTGGACAGGGTCCTACGAGCAGTACTTC.